Listed below are T cell receptor beta chains from one sample, sequenced in a study of STAT5B mutations in CD4+ large granular lymphocyte leukemia. Sequenced by immunoSEQ multiplex PCR; TCRdb stores in-frame clones only, minus some. The repertoire holds around 50,000 clones, with around 82% as singletons. The sample taken for sequencing was CD4+ T cells from blood buffy coats. Receptors originate from a human donor in good health. Both conserved end residues are part of each CDR3. D genes are given only for firm matches. Only some rows state a clone size, as once, few, many or a class for expanded clones.

TRBV6-1	TRBJ1-5	NA	NA	CASWGEYQPQHF	TGTGCCAGCTGGGGGGAATATCAGCCCCAGCATTTT
TRBV2	TRBJ2-3	TRBD1	NA	CASRVDRVAYTQYF	TGTGCCAGCAGGGTGGACAGGGTCGCGTATACGCAGTATTTT
TRBV30	TRBJ2-6	NA	NA	CAWTLTSAGANVLTF	TGTGCCTGGACCCTTACCTCCGCTGGGGCCAACGTCCTGACTTTC
TRBV5-1	TRBJ1-1	TRBD1	NA	CASSVGQGETEAFF	TGCGCCAGCAGCGTGGGACAGGGAGAAACTGAAGCTTTCTTT
TRBV9	TRBJ2-4	TRBD2	NA	CASSPPGGGAKNIQYF	TGTGCCAGCAGCCCCCCAGGCGGGGGAGCCAAAAACATTCAGTACTTC
TRBV5-1	TRBJ2-1	TRBD2	NA	CASSPGGGFYNEQFF	TGCGCCAGCAGCCCCGGCGGGGGGTTCTACAATGAGCAGTTCTTC
TRBV6-6	TRBJ2-1	TRBD2	NA	CASSYSVAGGQNEQFF	TGTGCCAGCAGCTACTCTGTAGCGGGGGGGCAAAATGAGCAGTTCTTC
TRBV11-3	TRBJ1-6	NA	NA	CASSLGGGPNSPLHF	TGTGCCAGCAGCTTAGGGGGGGGACCTAATTCACCCCTCCACTTT
TRBV7-9	TRBJ1-2	NA	NA	CASSRRVRSYGYTF	TGTGCCAGCAGCAGACGGGTTCGAAGCTATGGCTACACCTTC
TRBV10-3	TRBJ1-5	NA	NA	CAISESTDSNQPQHF	TGTGCCATCAGTGAGTCGACAGATAGCAATCAGCCCCAGCATTTT
TRBV9	TRBJ1-5	NA	NA	CASSVDQGGQPQHF	TGTGCCAGCAGCGTAGACCAGGGCGGTCAGCCCCAGCATTTT
TRBV7-9	TRBJ2-2	NA	NA	CASSLGTALNTGELFF	TGTGCCAGCAGCTTAGGAACTGCCTTGAACACCGGGGAGCTGTTTTTT
TRBV7-3	TRBJ1-1	NA	NA	CASSSQVNTEAFF	TGTGCCAGCAGCTCTCAGGTGAACACTGAAGCTTTCTTT
TRBV14	TRBJ1-1	NA	few	CASSQGMNTEAFF	TGTGCCAGCAGCCAGGGTATGAACACTGAAGCTTTCTTT
TRBV19	TRBJ2-2	TRBD2	NA	CASSSPAGPGTGELFF	TGTGCCAGTAGTTCCCCAGCGGGGCCGGGCACCGGGGAGCTGTTTTTT
TRBV18	TRBJ2-3	NA	NA	CASSPPQGADTQYF	TGTGCCAGCTCACCACCACAGGGTGCAGATACGCAGTATTTT